The clone carrying this TCR beta chain was seen a few times. Its antigen is unidentified. The germline V gene has CDR1 MDHEN and CDR2 SYDVKM. The CDR3 runs 15 residues. V was pared by 6 bases and J by 9 bases, with 14 bases of the junction left unmatched. During its preparation, the TCRbeta library received unique molecular identifiers. TCRdb recomputed calls from the PCR reads with MiXCR, one row per CDR3 protein. The sample includes a few hundred thousand distinct CDR3 sequences, about 45% of them seen just once. This record comes from a study of T-cell reconstitution after alpha-beta-depleted transplantation in children. Study-wide results and limits: Recipient T cells and thymic progenitors that survived were the source of the high TCRbeta diversity seen at day 60 in some patients. At one year after transplant, newly produced T cells mostly accounted for T-cell counts and diversity.

This sequence joins TRBV28 and TRBJ2-1, with TRBD2 matching 7 bases. The receptor was derived from a girl aged 2 to 10 with aplastic anemia, due to receive a stem cell transplant. The starting material was PBMCs, obtained before TCRalphabeta/CD19-depleted stem cell transplant. For the CDR3, the DNA is TGTGCCAGCAGAATGACTAGCTCATCTTTTAGTGAGCAGTTCTTC. Residues: CASRMTSSSFSEQFF. The whole variable domain, remainder taken from reference TRBV28 and TRBJ2-1, is DVKVTQSSRYLVKRTGEKVFLECVQDMDHENMFWYRQDPGLGLRLIYFSYDVKMKEKGDIPEGYSVSREKKERFSLILESASTNQTSMYLCASRMTSSSFSEQFFGPGTRLTVL.